These T cell receptor beta chains were read from a single sample in a study of human T cells and chemical hapten exposure. TCRdb redid the calling of the RACE reads with MiXCR, one entry per CDR3 protein. The sample has under 60,000 distinct CDR3 sequences, roughly 9% seen once; the top ten hold 9.6%. The source was whole blood, collected in connection with sensitization to the hapten diphenylcyclopropenone (DPC). These TCRs come from a woman aged 25 to 39 with alopecia areata. Some clones in this sample may be carry-over from other donors' samples. The conserved cysteine and the conserved F or W are not part of the CDR3 here.

v_gene,CDR3aa
TRBV18,ASSPRTDTQY
TRBV6-2/TRBV6-3,ASSPPRLGSNQPQH
TRBV7-6,ASSLEGGTDTQY
TRBV9,ASSPARRTSGVHNEQF
TRBV25-1,ASSEGVGSYEQY
TRBV20-1,SAREQLSPLNTEAF
TRBV20-1,SAPPRAKGEKLF
TRBV2,ASSVGRGTEAF
TRBV7-9,ASSLGANTEAF
TRBV19,ASRTGTATTFYGYT
TRBV18,ASSPTAGDSGNTIY